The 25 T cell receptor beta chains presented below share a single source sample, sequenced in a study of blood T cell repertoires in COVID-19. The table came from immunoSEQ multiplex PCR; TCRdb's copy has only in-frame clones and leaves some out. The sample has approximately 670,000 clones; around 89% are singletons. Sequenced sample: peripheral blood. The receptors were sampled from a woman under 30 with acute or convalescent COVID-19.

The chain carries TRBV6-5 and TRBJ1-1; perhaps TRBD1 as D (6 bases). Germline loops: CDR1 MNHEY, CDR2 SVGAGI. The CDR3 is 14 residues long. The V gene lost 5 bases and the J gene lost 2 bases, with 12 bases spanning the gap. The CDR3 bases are TGTGCCAGCAGTCTGGAGACAGGAAACACTGAAGCTTTCTTT. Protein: CASSLETGNTEAFF.

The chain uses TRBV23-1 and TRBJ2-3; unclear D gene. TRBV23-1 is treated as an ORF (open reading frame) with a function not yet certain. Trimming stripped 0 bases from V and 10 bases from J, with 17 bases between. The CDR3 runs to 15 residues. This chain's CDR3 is CASSQSGQELMAQYF. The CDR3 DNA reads TGCGCCAGCAGTCAATCTGGGCAAGAACTGATGGCGCAGTATTTT.

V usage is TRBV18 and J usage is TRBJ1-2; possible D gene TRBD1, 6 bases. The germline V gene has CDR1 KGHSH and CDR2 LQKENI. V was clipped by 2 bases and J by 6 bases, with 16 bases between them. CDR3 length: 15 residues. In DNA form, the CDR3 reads TGTGCCAGCTCACCAATAGGGGGTAGGTCGGATGGCTACACCTTC. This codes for CASSPIGGRSDGYTF.

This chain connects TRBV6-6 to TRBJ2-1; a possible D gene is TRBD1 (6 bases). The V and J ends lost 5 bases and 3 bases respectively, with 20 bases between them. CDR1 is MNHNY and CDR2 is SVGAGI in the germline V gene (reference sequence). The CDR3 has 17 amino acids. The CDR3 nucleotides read TGTGCCAGCAGTCAACTCCCCACAGGGTACTACTACAATGAGCAGTTCTTC. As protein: CASSQLPTGYYYNEQFF.

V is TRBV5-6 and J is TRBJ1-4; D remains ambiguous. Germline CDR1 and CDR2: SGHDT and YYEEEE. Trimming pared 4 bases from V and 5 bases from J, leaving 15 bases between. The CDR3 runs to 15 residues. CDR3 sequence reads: CASSGVGSLNEKLFF. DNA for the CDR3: TGTGCCAGCAGCGGGGTGGGGAGTCTGAATGAAAAACTGTTTTTT.

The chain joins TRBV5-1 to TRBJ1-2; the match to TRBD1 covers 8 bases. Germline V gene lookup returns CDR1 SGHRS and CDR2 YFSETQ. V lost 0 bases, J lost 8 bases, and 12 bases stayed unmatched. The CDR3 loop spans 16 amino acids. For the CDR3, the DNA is TGCGCCAGCAGCTTGGAGGGGGCAGGGGGCTATGCGGGCTACACCTTC. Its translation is CASSLEGAGGYAGYTF.

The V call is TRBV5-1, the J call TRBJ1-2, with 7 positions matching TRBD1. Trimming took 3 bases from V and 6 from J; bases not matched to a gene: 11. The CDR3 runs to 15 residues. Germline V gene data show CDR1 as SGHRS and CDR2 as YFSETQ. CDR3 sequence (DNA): TGCGCCAGCAGCTCCGACTTACAGGGGTTGCATGGCTACACCTTC. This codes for CASSSDLQGLHGYTF.

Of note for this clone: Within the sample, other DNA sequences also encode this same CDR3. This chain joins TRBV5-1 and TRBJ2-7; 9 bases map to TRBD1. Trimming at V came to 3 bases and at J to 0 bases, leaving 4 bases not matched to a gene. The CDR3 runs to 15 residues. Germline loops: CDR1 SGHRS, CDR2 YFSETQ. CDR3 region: CASSSGQGSSYEQYF. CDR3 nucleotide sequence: TGCGCCAGCAGCTCGGGACAGGGAAGCTCCTACGAGCAGTACTTC. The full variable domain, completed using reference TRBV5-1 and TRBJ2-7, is KAGVTQTPRYLIKTRGQQVTLSCSPISGHRSVSWYQQTPGQGLQFLFEYFSETQRNKGNFPGRFSGRQFSNSRSEMNVSTLELGDSALYLCASSSGQGSSYEQYFGPGTRLTVT.

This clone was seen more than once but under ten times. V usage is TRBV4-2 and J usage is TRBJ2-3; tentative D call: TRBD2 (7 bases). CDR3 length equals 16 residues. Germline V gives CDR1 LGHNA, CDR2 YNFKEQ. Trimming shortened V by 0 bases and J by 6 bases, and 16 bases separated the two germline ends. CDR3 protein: CASSQDGAGGPDTQYF. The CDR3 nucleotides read TGTGCCAGCAGCCAAGACGGGGCCGGGGGGCCGGATACGCAGTATTTT.

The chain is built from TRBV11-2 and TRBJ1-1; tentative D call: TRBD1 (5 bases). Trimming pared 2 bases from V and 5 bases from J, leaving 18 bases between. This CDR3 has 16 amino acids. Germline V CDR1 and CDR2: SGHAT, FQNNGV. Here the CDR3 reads CASSLPSGDIGTEAFF. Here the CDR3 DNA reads TGTGCCAGCAGCTTACCCTCGGGGGATATCGGGACTGAAGCTTTCTTT.

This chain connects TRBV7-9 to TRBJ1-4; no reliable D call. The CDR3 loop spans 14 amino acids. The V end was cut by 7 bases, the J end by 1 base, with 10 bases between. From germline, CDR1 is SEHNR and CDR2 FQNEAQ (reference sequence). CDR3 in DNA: TGTGCCAGCAACACGGGGATAACTAATGAAAAACTGTTTTTT. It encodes CASNTGITNEKLFF.

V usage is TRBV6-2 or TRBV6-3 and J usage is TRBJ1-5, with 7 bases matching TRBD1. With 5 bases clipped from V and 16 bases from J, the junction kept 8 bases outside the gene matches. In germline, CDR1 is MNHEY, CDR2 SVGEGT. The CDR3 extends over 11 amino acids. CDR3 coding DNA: TGTGCCAGCAGTCAAGGGGGCTACCTTCATTTT. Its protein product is CASSQGGYLHF.

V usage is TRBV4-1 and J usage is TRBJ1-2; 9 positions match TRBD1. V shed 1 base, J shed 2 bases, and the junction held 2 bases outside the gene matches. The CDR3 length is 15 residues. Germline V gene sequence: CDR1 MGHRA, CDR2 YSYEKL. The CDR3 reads CASSQVTGGNYGYTF. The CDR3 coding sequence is TGCGCCAGCAGCCAAGTGACAGGGGGGAACTATGGCTACACCTTC.

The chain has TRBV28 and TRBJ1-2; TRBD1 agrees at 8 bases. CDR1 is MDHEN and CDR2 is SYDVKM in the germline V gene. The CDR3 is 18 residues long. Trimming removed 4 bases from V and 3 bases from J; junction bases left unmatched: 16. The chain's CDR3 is CASSSYSGGASYDYGYTF. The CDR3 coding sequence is TGTGCCAGCAGTTCCTATTCAGGGGGCGCGTCGTACGACTATGGCTACACCTTC.

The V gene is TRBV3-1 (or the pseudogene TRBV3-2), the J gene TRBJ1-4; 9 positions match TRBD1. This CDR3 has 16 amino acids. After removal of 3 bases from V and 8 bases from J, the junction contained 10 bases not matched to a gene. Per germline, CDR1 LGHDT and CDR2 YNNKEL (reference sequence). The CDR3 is CASSHRGGQGGEKLFF. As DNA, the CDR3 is TGTGCCAGCAGCCACAGAGGGGGACAGGGAGGAGAAAAACTGTTTTTT.

This CDR3 is CASSFGTGGDYGYTF. CDR3 coding DNA: TGTGCCAGCAGCTTTGGGACAGGGGGAGATTATGGCTACACCTTC. The chain uses TRBV5-4 and TRBJ1-2, with 11 nucleotides matching TRBD1. CDR1 is SGHNT and CDR2 is YYREEE in the germline V gene (reference sequence). The CDR3 loop spans 15 amino acids. The V gene end was trimmed by 2 bases and the J gene end by 5 bases; junction bases not matched to a gene: 5.

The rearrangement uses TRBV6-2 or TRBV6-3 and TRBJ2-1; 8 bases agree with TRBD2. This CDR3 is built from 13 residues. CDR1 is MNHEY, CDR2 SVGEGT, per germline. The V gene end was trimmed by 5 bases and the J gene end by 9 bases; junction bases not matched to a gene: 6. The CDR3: CASSGRTSSEQFF. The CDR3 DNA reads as TGTGCCAGCAGTGGACGGACTAGCAGTGAGCAGTTCTTC.

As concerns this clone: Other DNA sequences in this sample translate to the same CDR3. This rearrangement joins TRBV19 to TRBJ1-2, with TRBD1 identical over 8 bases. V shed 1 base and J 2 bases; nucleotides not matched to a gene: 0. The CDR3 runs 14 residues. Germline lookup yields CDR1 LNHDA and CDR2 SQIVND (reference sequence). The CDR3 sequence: CASSIGTGNYGYTF. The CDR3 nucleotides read TGTGCCAGTAGTATAGGGACAGGGAACTATGGCTACACCTTC. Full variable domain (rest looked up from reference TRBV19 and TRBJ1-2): DGGITQSPKYLFRKEGQNVTLSCEQNLNHDAMYWYRQDPGQGLRLIYYSQIVNDFQKGDIAEGYSVSREKKESFPLTVTSAQKNPTAFYLCASSIGTGNYGYTFGSGTRLTVV.

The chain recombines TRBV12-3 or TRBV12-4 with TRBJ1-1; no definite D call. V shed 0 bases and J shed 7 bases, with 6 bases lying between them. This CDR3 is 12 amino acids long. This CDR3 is CASSLAPYEAFF. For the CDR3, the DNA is TGTGCCAGCAGTTTAGCCCCCTATGAAGCTTTCTTT.

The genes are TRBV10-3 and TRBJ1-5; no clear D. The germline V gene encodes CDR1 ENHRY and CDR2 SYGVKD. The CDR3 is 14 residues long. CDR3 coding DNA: TGTGCGCCCTCCCCGGGTTCTCTAAATCAGCCCCAGCATTTT. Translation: CAPSPGSLNQPQHF.

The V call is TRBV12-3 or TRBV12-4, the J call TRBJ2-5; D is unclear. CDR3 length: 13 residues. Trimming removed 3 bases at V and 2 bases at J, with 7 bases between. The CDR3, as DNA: TGTGCCAGCAGTTTGAGGCCGCAAGAGACCCAGTACTTC. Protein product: CASSLRPQETQYF.

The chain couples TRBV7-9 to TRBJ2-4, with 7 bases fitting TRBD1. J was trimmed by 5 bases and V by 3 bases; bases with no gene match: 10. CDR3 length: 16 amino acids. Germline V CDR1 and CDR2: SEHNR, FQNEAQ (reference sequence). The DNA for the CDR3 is TGTGCCAGCAGCTTGACAGGGACGGAGGTCCAAAACATTCAGTACTTC. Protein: CASSLTGTEVQNIQYF.

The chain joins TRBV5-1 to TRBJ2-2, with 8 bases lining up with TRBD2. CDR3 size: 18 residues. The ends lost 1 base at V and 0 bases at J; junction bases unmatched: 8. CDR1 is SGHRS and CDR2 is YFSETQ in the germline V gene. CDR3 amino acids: CASSLRGGLDSNTGELFF. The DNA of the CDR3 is TGCGCCAGCAGCTTGCGGGGGGGCCTGGACTCGAACACCGGGGAGCTGTTTTTT.

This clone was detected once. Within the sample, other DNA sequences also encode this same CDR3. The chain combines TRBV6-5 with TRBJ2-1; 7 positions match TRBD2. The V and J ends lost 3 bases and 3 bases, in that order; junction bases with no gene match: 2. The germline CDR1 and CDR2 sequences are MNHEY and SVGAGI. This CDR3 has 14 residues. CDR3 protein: CASSYRGSYNEQFF. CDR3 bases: TGTGCCAGCAGTTATCGCGGGAGCTACAATGAGCAGTTCTTC.

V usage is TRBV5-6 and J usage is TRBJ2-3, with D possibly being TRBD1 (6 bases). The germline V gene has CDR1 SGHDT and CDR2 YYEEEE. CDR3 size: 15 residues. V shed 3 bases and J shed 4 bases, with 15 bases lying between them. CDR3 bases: TGTGCCAGCAGCTCCCGACAGGTGTTCGCAGATACGCAGTATTTT. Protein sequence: CASSSRQVFADTQYF.